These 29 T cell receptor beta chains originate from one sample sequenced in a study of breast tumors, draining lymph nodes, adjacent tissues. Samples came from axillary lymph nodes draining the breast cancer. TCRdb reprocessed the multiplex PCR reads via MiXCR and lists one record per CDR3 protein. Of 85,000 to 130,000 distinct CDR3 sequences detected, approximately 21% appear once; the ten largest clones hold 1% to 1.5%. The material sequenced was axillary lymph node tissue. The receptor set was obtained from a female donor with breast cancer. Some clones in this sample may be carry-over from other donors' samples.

The CDR3 protein is CASSQVGRENTGELFF. CDR3 DNA sequence: TGTGCCAGCAGCCAAGTCGGGCGGGAGAACACCGGGGAGCTGTTTTTT. The chain is built from TRBV4-2 and TRBJ2-2; perhaps TRBD2 as D (6 bases). The V gene's germline CDR1 is LGHNA and CDR2 YNFKEQ. The CDR3 extends over 16 amino acids. Trimming left V 1 base short and J 1 base short, with 10 bases between.

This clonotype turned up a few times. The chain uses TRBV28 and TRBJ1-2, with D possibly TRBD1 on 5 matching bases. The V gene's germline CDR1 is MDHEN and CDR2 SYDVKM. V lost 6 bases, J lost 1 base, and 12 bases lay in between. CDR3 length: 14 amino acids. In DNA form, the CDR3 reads TGTGCCAGCAGCACCGGGACTGTTAACTATGGCTACACCTTC. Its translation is CASSTGTVNYGYTF.

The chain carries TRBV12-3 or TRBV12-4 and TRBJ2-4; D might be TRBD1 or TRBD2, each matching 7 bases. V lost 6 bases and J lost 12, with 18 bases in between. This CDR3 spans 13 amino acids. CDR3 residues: CASSSQGGAGQYF. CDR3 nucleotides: TGTGCCAGCAGCTCCCAGGGGGGGGCCGGTCAGTACTTC.

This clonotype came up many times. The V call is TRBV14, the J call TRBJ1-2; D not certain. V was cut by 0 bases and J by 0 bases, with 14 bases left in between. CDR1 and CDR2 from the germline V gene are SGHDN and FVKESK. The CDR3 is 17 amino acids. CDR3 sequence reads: CASSQESTPGSNYGYTF. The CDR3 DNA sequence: TGTGCCAGCAGCCAAGAATCCACTCCGGGATCTAACTATGGCTACACCTTC.

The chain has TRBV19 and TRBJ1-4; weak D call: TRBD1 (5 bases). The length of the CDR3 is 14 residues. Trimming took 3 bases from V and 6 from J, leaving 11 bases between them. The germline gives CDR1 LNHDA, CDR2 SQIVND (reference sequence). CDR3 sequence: CASSIWQGDEKLFF. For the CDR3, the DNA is TGTGCCAGTAGTATTTGGCAGGGCGATGAAAAACTGTTTTTT. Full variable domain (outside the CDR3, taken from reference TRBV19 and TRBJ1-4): DGGITQSPKYLFRKEGQNVTLSCEQNLNHDAMYWYRQDPGQGLRLIYYSQIVNDFQKGDIAEGYSVSREKKESFPLTVTSAQKNPTAFYLCASSIWQGDEKLFFGSGTQLSVL.

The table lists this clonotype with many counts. The DNA for the CDR3 is TGTGCCAGCAGTTCAGGGGGCACCGGTGGAAACACCATATATTTT. It translates to CASSSGGTGGNTIYF. This chain uses TRBV12-3 or TRBV12-4 with TRBJ1-3, with 8 bases lining up with TRBD1. Germline trimming cut 4 bases from V and 3 bases from J; bases unmatched to any gene: 5. This CDR3 has 15 amino acids.

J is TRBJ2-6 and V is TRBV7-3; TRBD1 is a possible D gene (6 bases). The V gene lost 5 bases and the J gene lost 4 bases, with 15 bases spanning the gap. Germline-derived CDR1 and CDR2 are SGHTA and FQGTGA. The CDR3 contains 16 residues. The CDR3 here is CASSISRTAGANVLTF. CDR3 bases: TGTGCCAGCAGCATCTCCCGGACAGCGGGGGCCAACGTCCTGACTTTC.

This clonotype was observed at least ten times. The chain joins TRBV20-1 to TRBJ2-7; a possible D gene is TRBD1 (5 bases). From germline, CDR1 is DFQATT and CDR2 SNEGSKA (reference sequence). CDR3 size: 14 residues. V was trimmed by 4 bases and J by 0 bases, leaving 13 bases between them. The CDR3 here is CSANLYQGSYEQYF. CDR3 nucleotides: TGCAGTGCTAATCTGTACCAGGGCTCCTACGAGCAGTACTTC.

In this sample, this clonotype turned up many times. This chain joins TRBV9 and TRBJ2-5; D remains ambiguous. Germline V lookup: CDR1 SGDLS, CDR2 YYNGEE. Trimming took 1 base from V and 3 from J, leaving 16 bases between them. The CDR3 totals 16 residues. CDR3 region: CASSVFHSSQKETQYF. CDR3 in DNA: TGTGCCAGCAGCGTATTCCACTCTTCTCAGAAAGAGACCCAGTACTTC.

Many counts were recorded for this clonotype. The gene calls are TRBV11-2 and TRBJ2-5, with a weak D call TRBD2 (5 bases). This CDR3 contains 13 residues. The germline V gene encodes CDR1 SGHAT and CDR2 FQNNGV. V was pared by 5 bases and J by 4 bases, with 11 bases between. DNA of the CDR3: TGTGCCAGCAGCCGCCGGGGTTCAGAGACCCAGTACTTC. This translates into CASSRRGSETQYF.

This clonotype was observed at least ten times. This CDR3 reads CASGRDGASFGTIYF. The CDR3 DNA reads as TGTGCCAGCGGCCGGGACGGAGCCTCCTTTGGCACCATATATTTT. The J gene is TRBJ1-3, the V gene TRBV12-3 or TRBV12-4, with a tentative D call TRBD1 (5 bases). The CDR3 loop spans 15 amino acids. V was trimmed by 8 bases and J by 9 bases, leaving 23 bases between them.

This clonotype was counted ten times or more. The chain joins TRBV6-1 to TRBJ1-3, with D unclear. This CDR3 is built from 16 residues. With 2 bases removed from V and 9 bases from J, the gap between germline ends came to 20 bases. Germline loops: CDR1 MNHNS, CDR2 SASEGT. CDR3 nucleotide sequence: TGTGCCAGCAGTGAAAGACCTGCGTCAAGGGAAGGCACCATATATTTT. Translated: CASSERPASREGTIYF.

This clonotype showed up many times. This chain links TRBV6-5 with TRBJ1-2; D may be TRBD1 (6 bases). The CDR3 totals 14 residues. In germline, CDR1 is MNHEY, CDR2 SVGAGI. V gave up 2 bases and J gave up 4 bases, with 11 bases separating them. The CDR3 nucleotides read TGTGCCAGCAGTTACAGACAGGCCGGCTATGGCTACACCTTC. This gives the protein CASSYRQAGYGYTF.

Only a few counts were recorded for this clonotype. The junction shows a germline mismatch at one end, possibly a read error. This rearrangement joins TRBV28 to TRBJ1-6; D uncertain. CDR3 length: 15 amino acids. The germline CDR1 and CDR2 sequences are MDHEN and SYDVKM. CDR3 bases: TGTGCCCGCAGAGAAGAGATAGGATATAATTCACCCCTCCACTTT. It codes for CARREEIGYNSPLHF.

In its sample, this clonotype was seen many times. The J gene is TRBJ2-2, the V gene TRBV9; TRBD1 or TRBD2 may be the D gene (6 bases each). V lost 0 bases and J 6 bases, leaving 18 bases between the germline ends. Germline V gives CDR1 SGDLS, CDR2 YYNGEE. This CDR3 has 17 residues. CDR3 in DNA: TGTGCCAGCAGCGTAGTATACGGGGGCGGAATGGCCGGGGAGCTGTTTTTT. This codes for CASSVVYGGGMAGELFF.

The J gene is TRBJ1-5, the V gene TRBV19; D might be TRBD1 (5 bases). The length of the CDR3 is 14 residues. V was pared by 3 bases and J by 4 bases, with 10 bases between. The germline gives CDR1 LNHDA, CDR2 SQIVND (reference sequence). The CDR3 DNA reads TGTGCCAGTAGTATCTTCAGGGAAAATCAGCCCCAGCATTTT. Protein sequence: CASSIFRENQPQHF.

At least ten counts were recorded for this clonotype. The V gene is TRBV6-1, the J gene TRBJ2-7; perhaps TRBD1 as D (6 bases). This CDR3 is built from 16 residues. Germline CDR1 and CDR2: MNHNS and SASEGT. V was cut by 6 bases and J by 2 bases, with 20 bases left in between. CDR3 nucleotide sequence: TGTGCCAGCAGGGGGGACATCACCGGGTCAACCTACGAGCAGTACTTC. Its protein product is CASRGDITGSTYEQYF.

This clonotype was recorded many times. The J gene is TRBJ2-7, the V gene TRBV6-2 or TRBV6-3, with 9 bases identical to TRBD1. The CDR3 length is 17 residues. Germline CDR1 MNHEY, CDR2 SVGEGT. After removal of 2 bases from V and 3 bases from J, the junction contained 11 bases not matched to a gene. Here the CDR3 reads CASSYLQQGAAHYEQYF. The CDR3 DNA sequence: TGTGCCAGCAGTTACCTCCAACAGGGGGCCGCCCACTACGAGCAGTACTTC.

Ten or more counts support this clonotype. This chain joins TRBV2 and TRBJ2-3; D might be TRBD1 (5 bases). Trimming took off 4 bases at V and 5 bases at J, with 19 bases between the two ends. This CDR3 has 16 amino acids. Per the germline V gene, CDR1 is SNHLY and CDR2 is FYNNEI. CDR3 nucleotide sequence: TGTGCCAGCAGTGCCGGCAGGGTGGGATTTGGAGATACGCAGTATTTT. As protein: CASSAGRVGFGDTQYF.

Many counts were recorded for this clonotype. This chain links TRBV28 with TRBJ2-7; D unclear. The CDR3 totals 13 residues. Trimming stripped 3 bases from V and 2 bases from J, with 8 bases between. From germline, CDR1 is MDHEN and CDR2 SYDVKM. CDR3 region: CASSFAPTYEQYF. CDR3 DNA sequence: TGTGCCAGCAGTTTTGCCCCCACCTACGAGCAGTACTTC.

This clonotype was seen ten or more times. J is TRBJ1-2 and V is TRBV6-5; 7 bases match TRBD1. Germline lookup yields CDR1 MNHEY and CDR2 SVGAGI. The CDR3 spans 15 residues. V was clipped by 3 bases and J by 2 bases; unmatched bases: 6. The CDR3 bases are TGTGCCAGCAGTTATATGGTACAGGGGAACTATGGCTACACCTTC. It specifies CASSYMVQGNYGYTF.

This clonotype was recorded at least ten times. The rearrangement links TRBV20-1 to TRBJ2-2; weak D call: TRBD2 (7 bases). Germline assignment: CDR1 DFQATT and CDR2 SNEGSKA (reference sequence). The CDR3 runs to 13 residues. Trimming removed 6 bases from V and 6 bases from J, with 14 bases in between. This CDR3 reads CSASSGGPGELFF. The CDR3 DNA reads TGCAGTGCCAGTTCCGGGGGGCCCGGGGAGCTGTTTTTT.

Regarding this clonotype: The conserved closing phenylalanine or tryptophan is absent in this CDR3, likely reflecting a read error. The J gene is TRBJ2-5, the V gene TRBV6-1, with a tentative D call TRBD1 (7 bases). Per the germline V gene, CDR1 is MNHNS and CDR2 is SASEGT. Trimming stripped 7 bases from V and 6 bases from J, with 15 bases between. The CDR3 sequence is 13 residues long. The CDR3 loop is CASTRQGGKTQYL. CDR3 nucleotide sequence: TGTGCCAGCACAAGACAGGGAGGAAAGACCCAGTACCTC.

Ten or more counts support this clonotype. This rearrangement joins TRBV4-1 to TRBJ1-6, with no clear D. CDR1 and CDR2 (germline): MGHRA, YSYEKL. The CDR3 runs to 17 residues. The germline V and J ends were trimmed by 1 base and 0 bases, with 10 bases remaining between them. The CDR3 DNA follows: TGCGCCAGCAGCCAAGGGCAGGCCTCCTCCTATAATTCACCCCTCCACTTT. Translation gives CASSQGQASSYNSPLHF.

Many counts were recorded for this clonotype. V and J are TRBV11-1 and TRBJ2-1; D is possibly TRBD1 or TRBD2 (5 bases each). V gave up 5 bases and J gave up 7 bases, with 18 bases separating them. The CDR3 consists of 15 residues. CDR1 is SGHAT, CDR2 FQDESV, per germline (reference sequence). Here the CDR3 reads CASSRRDPPWNEQFF. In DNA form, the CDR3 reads TGTGCCAGCAGCCGAAGGGACCCACCTTGGAATGAGCAGTTCTTC.

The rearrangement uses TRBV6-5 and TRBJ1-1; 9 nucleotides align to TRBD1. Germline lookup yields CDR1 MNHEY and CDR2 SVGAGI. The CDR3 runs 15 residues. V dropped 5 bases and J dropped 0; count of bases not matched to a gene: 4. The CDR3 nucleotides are TGTGCCAGCAGTCACCGGGACAGGGTGAACACTGAAGCTTTCTTT. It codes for CASSHRDRVNTEAFF.

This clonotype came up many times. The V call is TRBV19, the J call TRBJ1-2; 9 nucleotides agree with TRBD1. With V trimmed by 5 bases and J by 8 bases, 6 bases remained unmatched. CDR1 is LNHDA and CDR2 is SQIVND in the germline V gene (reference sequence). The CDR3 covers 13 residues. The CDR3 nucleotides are TGTGCCAGTAGTCCGACAGGGGGTGTGGGCTACACCTTC. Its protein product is CASSPTGGVGYTF.

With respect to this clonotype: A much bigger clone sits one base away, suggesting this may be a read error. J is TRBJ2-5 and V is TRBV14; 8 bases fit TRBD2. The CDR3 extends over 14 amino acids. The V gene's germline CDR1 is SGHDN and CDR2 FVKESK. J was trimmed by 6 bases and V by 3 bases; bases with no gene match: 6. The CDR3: CASSQSGGGKTQYF. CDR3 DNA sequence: TGTGCCAGCAGCCAGAGCGGGGGCGGGAAGACCCAGTACTTC.

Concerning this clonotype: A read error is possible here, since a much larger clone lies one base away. The CDR3 region is CASSLSASGSGEQFF. The DNA for the CDR3 is TGTGCCAGCAGCTTGTCGGCTAGCGGGAGTGGTGAGCAGTTCTTC. The chain joins TRBV5-4 to TRBJ2-1; 10 positions agree with TRBD2. J was trimmed by 9 bases and V by 1 base; bases with no gene match: 7. The CDR3 spans 15 residues. Germline CDR1 reads SGHNT; CDR2 reads YYREEE (reference sequence).